A single sample gave rise to the 3 T cell receptor beta chains below, sequenced in a study of Ad26.COV2.S vaccination and SARS-CoV-2 variants. Regarding treatment: 19 received Ad26.COV2.S at low or high dose, single or two shots; about 5 received placebo; per-sample allocation not given. Sample collection was performed on day 63 after the first vaccine or placebo injection. The repertoire was sequenced with immunoSEQ multiplex PCR; TCRdb's copy has only in-frame clones and lacks some. The sample has some 250,000 clones, approximately 90% seen once. Sample: peripheral blood, taken in a trial of Ad26.COV2.S vaccine versus placebo. Receptors were obtained from a person between 18 and 65 years old who received the Ad26.COV2.S COVID-19 vaccine or a placebo.

CDR3 sequence reads: CASSVQGLGKETQYF. CDR3 coding DNA: TGTGCCAGCAGCGTCCAGGGCCTAGGAAAAGAGACCCAGTACTTC. This rearrangement joins TRBV9 to TRBJ2-5, with a weak D call TRBD1 (5 bases). The V end was cut by 2 bases, the J end by 3 bases, with 14 bases between. The CDR3 consists of 15 residues. Germline lookup yields CDR1 SGDLS and CDR2 YYNGEE. The whole variable domain, remainder taken from reference TRBV9 and TRBJ2-5, is DSGVTQTPKHLITATGQRVTLRCSPRSGDLSVYWYQQSLDQGLQFLIQYYNGEERAKGNILERFSAQQFPDLHSELNLSSLELGDSALYFCASSVQGLGKETQYFGPGTRLLVL.

The rearrangement uses TRBV6-5 and TRBJ2-3, with 7 bases identical to TRBD2. V gave up 5 bases and J gave up 2 bases; unmatched junction bases: 7. The CDR3 totals 15 residues. Germline V gene data show CDR1 as MNHEY and CDR2 as SVGAGI. The CDR3 is CASSPLGGTTDTQYF. The CDR3 coding sequence is TGTGCCAGCAGTCCGCTCGGGGGGACCACAGATACGCAGTATTTT.

This chain connects TRBV2 to TRBJ2-7; D remains unclear. The CDR3 runs 13 residues. V lost 6 bases and J lost 5, with 14 bases in between. The germline gives CDR1 SNHLY, CDR2 FYNNEI. The CDR3 loop reads CASRGIRGHEQYF. In nucleotides, the CDR3 is TGTGCCAGCAGGGGGATAAGAGGACACGAGCAGTACTTC.